This T cell receptor (beta chain) was identified during a study of shared clonotypes between healthy human individuals. Naive CD8 cells, CD45RO-negative and positively selected for CCR7, excluded terminally differentiated effector memory CD45RA+ cells. The CDR3 spans 14 residues. Trimming removed 6 bases from V and 4 bases from J, with 15 bases in between. Germline CDR1 and CDR2: MDHEN and SYDVKM. Only in-frame clones appear in the TCRdb table, and some are missing; sequencing was by immunoSEQ multiplex PCR. The sample comprises about 2.1 million clones, roughly 93% of which are singletons, and approximately 1.6% rests with the top ten.

J is TRBJ1-1 and V is TRBV28; no reliable D call. The sequenced material came from naive CD8+ T cells from PBMCs. The TCR was taken from a man younger than 35 in good health. Some clones in this sample may be carry-over from other donors' samples. In DNA form, the CDR3 reads TGTGCCAGCAGCCCGACAAGCTGGGGCACTGAAGCTTTCTTT. Protein sequence: CASSPTSWGTEAFF.